The 12 T cell receptor beta chains given below trace back to one sample, sequenced in a study of post-analysis software for immune sequencing data. Built from TCR beta cDNA, the libraries had unique molecular identifiers in them. Each CDR3 protein is one row after TCRdb ran MiXCR on the PCR reads. The sample includes about 820,000 distinct CDR3 sequences, approximately 57% of them seen just once. Overall study findings and caveats: Compared with controls, patients had more of about 5 TRBV segments, including TRBV5-6, TRBV5-1 and TRBV20-1.

Their cognate antigens are unknown. Source material: blood. The receptors originated from a girl aged 5-17 years with multiple sclerosis.

The V gene is TRBV7-8, the J gene TRBJ1-5, with TRBD1 as a possible D gene (5 bases). Germline V gene data show CDR1 as SGHVS and CDR2 as FQNEAQ. The V end lost 5 bases, the J end lost 6 bases, and 17 bases lay between the germline ends. The CDR3 has 15 amino acids. CDR3 loop: CASSPAAGIIQPQHF. The CDR3 DNA reads as TGTGCCAGCAGCCCAGCGGCAGGGATAATTCAGCCCCAGCATTTT.

The chain carries TRBV29-1 and TRBJ2-1, with 8 bases fitting TRBD2. This CDR3 spans 14 amino acids. The J segment lost 6 bases and the V segment lost 6 bases, leaving 10 bases of the junction unmatched. Germline V CDR1 and CDR2: SQVTM, ANQGSEA. The CDR3: CSVERAGEGNEQFF. For the CDR3, the DNA is TGCAGCGTGGAGCGAGCGGGAGAGGGCAATGAGCAGTTCTTC.

This clonotype was recorded once. This chain uses TRBV10-3 with TRBJ1-2, with D hard to call. CDR1 ENHRY and CDR2 SYGVKD come from the germline V gene. V was clipped by 4 bases and J by 0 bases, with 6 bases between them. The CDR3 is 13 amino acids. The CDR3 sequence: CAISGPANYGYTF. The DNA of the CDR3 is TGTGCCATCAGTGGACCCGCTAACTATGGCTACACCTTC.

In this sample, this clonotype turned up once. This chain connects TRBV2 to TRBJ2-1; TRBD1 agrees at 7 bases. This CDR3 is built from 12 residues. Losses at the gene ends were 8 bases for V and 12 bases for J; bases not matched to a gene: 10. Germline loops: CDR1 SNHLY, CDR2 FYNNEI. The CDR3 region is CASDLGGGRQFF. The CDR3 DNA is TGTGCCAGCGATTTAGGGGGCGGTCGGCAGTTCTTC.

This sequence joins TRBV5-1 and TRBJ2-7; D unclear. CDR3 length equals 14 residues. V lost 2 bases, J lost 6 bases, and 15 bases lay in between. Germline-derived CDR1 and CDR2 are SGHRS and YFSETQ. As DNA, the CDR3 is TGCGCCAGCAGCTTAAGGGTCGGCCAAACCGAGCAGTACTTC. Translation gives CASSLRVGQTEQYF.

The chain couples TRBV20-1 to TRBJ1-1, with TRBD1 as a possible D gene (6 bases). Germline CDR1 DFQATT, CDR2 SNEGSKA (reference sequence). This CDR3 is built from 13 residues. V was shortened by 1 base and J by 1 base, with 7 bases between the two germline ends. The CDR3 sequence: CSARATGNTEAFF. The DNA of the CDR3 is TGCAGTGCTAGAGCGACAGGGAACACTGAAGCTTTCTTT.

The sample holds one count of this clonotype. CDR3: CASSIVVATNEKLFF. CDR3 DNA sequence: TGTGCCAGTAGTATAGTGGTGGCAACTAATGAAAAACTGTTTTTT. The chain uses TRBV19 and TRBJ1-4, with D hard to call. Germline V gives CDR1 LNHDA, CDR2 SQIVND (reference sequence). V dropped 1 base and J dropped 0 bases, with 6 bases sitting between them. The CDR3 loop spans 15 amino acids.

This clonotype was detected a few times. The V call is TRBV7-3, the J call TRBJ2-1; unclear D gene. Germline V lookup: CDR1 SGHTA, CDR2 FQGTGA. The CDR3 consists of 14 residues. V was clipped by 2 bases and J by 4 bases, with 9 bases between them. The DNA for the CDR3 is TGTGCCAGCAGCTTAGCATCAGTTTACAATGAGCAGTTCTTC. Translation: CASSLASVYNEQFF.

The CDR3 region is CASSVGVEGTEAFF. In DNA, the CDR3 is TGTGCCAGCAGCGTAGGGGTAGAGGGAACTGAAGCTTTCTTT. This chain joins TRBV9 and TRBJ1-1; unclear D gene. The CDR3 length is 14 residues. V shed 0 bases and J shed 5 bases, with 11 bases lying between them. CDR1 and CDR2 from the germline V gene are SGDLS and YYNGEE.

This clonotype was observed a few times. The chain has TRBV25-1 and TRBJ2-7; TRBD1 might be the D (6 bases). Germline V gene sequence: CDR1 MGHDK, CDR2 SYGVNS. Between the trimmed V and J ends, which lost 7 bases and 2 bases, there was a span of 18 bases. The CDR3 covers 15 residues. The CDR3 is CASTRGLGQTYEQYF. CDR3 bases: TGTGCCAGCACCCGAGGCCTCGGACAGACCTACGAGCAGTACTTC.

This chain connects TRBV29-1 to TRBJ1-2; maybe TRBD1 (6 bases). The CDR3 has 14 amino acids. The V end was cut by 6 bases, the J end by 7 bases, with 21 bases between. Germline CDR1 and CDR2: SQVTM and ANQGSEA. The CDR3 spells CSVLGGGRGGGYTF. CDR3 DNA: TGCAGCGTCCTGGGCGGGGGGCGAGGAGGTGGCTACACCTTC.

The chain employs TRBV6-5 and TRBJ1-6; D is unresolved. V lost 0 bases and J lost 10, with 13 bases in between. The CDR3 length is 15 residues. CDR1 is MNHEY, CDR2 SVGAGI, per germline. CDR3 coding DNA: TGTGCCAGCAGTTACTCTGGATCAGTCCAGTCACCCCTCCACTTT. Residues: CASSYSGSVQSPLHF.